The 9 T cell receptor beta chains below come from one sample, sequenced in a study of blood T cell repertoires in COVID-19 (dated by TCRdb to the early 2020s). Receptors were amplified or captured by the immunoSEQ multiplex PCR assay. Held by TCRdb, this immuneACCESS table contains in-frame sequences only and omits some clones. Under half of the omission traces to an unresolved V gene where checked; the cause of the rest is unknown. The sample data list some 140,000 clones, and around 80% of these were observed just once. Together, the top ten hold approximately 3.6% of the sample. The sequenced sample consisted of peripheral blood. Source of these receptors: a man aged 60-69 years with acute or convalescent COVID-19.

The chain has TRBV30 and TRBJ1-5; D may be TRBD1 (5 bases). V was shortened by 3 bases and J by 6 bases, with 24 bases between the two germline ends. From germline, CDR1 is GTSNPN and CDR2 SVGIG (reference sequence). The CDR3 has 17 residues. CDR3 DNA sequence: TGTGCCTGGAGCCCCTCCAGGCCCCAGGGTCTAGGTCAGCCCCAGCATTTT. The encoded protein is CAWSPSRPQGLGQPQHF.

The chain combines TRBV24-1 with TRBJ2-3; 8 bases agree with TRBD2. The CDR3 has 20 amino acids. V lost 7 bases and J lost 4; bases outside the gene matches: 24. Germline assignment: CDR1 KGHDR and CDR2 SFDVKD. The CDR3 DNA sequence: TGTGCCACCAGCTCCCAATCCCAATTAACATTGTGGGGACTAGCAGATACGCAGTATTTT. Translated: CATSSQSQLTLWGLADTQYF.

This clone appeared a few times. The CDR3 nucleotides read TGTGCCAGCAGTTCCTCTGGCTACACTGAAGCTTTCTTT. Protein: CASSSSGYTEAFF. The J gene is TRBJ1-1, the V gene TRBV6-6; D uncertain. Between the trimmed V and J ends, which lost 4 bases and 3 bases, there was a span of 9 bases. From germline, CDR1 is MNHNY and CDR2 SVGAGI (reference sequence). CDR3 length equals 13 residues.

The CDR3 loop is CASSLVAGGSYEQYF. CDR3 DNA: TGTGCCAGCAGCTTAGTGGCGGGAGGAAGCTACGAGCAGTACTTC. The chain combines TRBV7-9 with TRBJ2-7; 8 bases are a match to TRBD2. The CDR3 spans 15 residues. Losses at the gene ends were 1 base for V and 3 bases for J; bases not matched to a gene: 5. CDR1 SEHNR and CDR2 FQNEAQ come from the germline V gene (reference sequence).

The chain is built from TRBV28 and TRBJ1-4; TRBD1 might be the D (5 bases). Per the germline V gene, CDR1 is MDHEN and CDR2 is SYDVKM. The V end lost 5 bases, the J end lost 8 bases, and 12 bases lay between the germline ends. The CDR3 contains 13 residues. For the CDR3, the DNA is TGTGCCAGCAGTGGTGGGGGGGGAGAAAAACTGTTTTTT. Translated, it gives CASSGGGGEKLFF.

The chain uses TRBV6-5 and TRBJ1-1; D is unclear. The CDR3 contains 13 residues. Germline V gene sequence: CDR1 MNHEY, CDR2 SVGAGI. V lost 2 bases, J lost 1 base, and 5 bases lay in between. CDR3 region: CASSYGGNTEAFF. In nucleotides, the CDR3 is TGTGCCAGCAGTTACGGCGGGAACACTGAAGCTTTCTTT.

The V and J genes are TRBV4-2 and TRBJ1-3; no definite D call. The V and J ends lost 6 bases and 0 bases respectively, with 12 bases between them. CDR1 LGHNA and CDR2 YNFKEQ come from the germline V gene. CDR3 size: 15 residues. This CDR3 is CASSLDGDSGNTIYF. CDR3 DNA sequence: TGTGCCAGCAGTCTCGACGGGGACTCTGGAAACACCATATATTTT.

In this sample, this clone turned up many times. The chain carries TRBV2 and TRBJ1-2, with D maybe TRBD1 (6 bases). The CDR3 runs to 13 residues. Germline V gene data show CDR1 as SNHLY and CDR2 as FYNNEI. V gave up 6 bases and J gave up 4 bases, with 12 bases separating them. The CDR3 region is CASRGTLSYGYTF. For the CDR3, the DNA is TGTGCCAGCAGGGGGACACTAAGCTATGGCTACACCTTC.

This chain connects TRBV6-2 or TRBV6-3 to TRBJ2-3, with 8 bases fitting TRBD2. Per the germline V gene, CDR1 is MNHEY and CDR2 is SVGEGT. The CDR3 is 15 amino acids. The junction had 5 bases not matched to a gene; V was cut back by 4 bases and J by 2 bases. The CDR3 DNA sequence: TGTGCCAGCAGTTTGCGGGGGGCCGACACAGATACGCAGTATTTT. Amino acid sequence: CASSLRGADTDTQYF.